The clone carrying this T cell receptor (beta chain) was seen once. Antigen specificity is unknown. These data come from a study of T cell responses to AZD1222 COVID-19 vaccine. Overall study results and limits: Donors skewed white British and female; clonal diversity was possibly underestimated. It was only after the peak T cell response that any repertoires were sampled. Of the AZD1222 recipients, only 5 or 6 were seropositive at baseline. Epitopes outside B.1.351 and B.1.1.7 mutated regions reportedly drew nearly half of spike TCRs.

The CDR3 consists of 13 residues. V shed 5 bases and J shed 0 bases, with 7 bases lying between them. TCRdb keeps only in-frame clones here, not all; method: immunoSEQ multiplex PCR. The data hold a few hundred thousand clones, with approximately 95% observed a single time. The clonotype originates from an adult in good health. This sequence joins TRBV12-3 or TRBV12-4 and TRBJ1-1, with D uncertain. The sample in question was peripheral blood, obtained on day 0 of AZD1222 vaccination. The CDR3 DNA reads as TGTGCCAGCAGTATTGATATGAACACTGAAGCTTTCTTT. Its protein is CASSIDMNTEAFF.